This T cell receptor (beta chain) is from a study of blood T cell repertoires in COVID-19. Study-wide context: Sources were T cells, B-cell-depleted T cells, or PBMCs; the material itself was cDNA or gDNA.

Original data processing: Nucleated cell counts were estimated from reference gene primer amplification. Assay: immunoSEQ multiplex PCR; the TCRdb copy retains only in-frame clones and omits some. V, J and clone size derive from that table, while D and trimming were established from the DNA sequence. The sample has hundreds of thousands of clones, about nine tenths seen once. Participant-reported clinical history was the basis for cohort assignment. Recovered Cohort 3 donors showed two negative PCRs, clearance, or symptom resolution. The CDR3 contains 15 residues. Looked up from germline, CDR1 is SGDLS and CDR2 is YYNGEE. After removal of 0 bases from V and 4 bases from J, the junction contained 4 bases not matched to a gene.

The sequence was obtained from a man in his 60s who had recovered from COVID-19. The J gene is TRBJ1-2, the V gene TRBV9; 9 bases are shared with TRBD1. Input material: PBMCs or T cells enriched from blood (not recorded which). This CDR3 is CASSVGTGGAYGYTF. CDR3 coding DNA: TGTGCCAGCAGCGTAGGCACAGGGGGCGCCTATGGCTACACCTTC.